Below, 19 T cell receptor beta chains from the same sample are listed, as sequenced in a study of blood T cell repertoires in COVID-19. The method was immunoSEQ multiplex PCR; TCRdb's version includes in-frame clones alone and lacks a portion of them. The sample contains about 170,000 clones, 80% to 85% of which appear only once. The sequenced material came from peripheral blood. Source of these receptors: a woman in her seventies with COVID-19, enrolled during active disease.

This clone was observed a handful of times. V gene TRBV19 combines with J gene TRBJ2-2; no firm D call. V gave up 3 bases and J gave up 0 bases, with 11 bases separating them. Germline-derived CDR1 and CDR2 are LNHDA and SQIVND (reference sequence). The CDR3 is made up of 16 amino acids. The CDR3, as DNA: TGTGCCAGTAGTATTCCGACACCCGCGAACACCGGGGAGCTGTTTTTT. Its translation: CASSIPTPANTGELFF.

This clone was seen a few times. V usage is TRBV5-5 and J usage is TRBJ2-7; no reliable D call. This CDR3 region has 12 residues. From germline, CDR1 is SGHKS and CDR2 YYEKEE (reference sequence). The CDR3 DNA reads TGTGCCAGCAGCTTGGTCTCCCACGAGCAGTACGTC. This codes for CASSLVSHEQYV.

The chain uses TRBV3-1 (or the pseudogene TRBV3-2) and TRBJ1-2; D is unresolved. Germline-derived CDR1 and CDR2 are LGHDT and YNNKEL (reference sequence). V gave up 2 bases and J gave up 4 bases, with 8 bases separating them. CDR3 size: 13 residues. CDR3: CASSQTDFYGYTF. In DNA form, the CDR3 reads TGTGCCAGCAGCCAAACGGACTTCTATGGCTACACCTTC.

CDR3 sequence: CASSFAGGEQYV. For the CDR3, the DNA is TGTGCCAGCAGTTTTGCTGGCGGCGAGCAGTACGTC. This chain uses TRBV12-3 or TRBV12-4 with TRBJ2-7; D gene ambiguous. The CDR3 has 12 residues. The germline V and J ends were trimmed by 3 bases and 6 bases, with 9 bases remaining between them.

The genes are TRBV29-1 and TRBJ1-1; 9 bases are shared with TRBD1. The V gene end was trimmed by 6 bases and the J gene end by 4 bases; junction bases not matched to a gene: 9. The length of the CDR3 is 14 residues. CDR1 and CDR2 from the germline V gene are SQVTM and ANQGSEA. This chain's CDR3 is CSVDRGTEGTEAFF. CDR3 nucleotide sequence: TGCAGCGTGGACAGGGGTACTGAGGGCACTGAAGCTTTCTTT.

This clone was seen a single time. V gene TRBV5-1 combines with J gene TRBJ2-5; D call uncertain. The CDR3 runs 14 residues. The V end lost 0 bases, the J end lost 5 bases, and 11 bases lay between the germline ends. Germline V lookup: CDR1 SGHRS, CDR2 YFSETQ. The CDR3 sequence is CASSLAGSLETQYF. The DNA for the CDR3 is TGCGCCAGCAGCTTGGCTGGTAGCCTGGAGACCCAGTACTTC.

The chain joins TRBV18 to TRBJ2-5, with D perhaps matching TRBD1 (5 bases). Trimming pared 4 bases from V and 1 base from J, leaving 7 bases between. Germline lookup yields CDR1 KGHSH and CDR2 LQKENI. This CDR3 has 13 residues. DNA of the CDR3: TGTGCCAGCTCACAAGACAGCCAAGAGACCCAGTACTTC. It encodes CASSQDSQETQYF.

The rearrangement uses TRBV5-5 and TRBJ2-3; D remains ambiguous. This CDR3 is 14 amino acids long. Germline loops: CDR1 SGHKS, CDR2 YYEKEE (reference sequence). With 7 bases removed from V and 2 bases from J, the gap between germline ends came to 14 bases. The CDR3 loop is CASGPPGPTDTQYF. In DNA, the CDR3 is TGTGCCAGCGGCCCGCCTGGGCCCACAGATACGCAGTATTTT.

J is TRBJ2-7 and V is TRBV19; D gene ambiguous. V lost 11 bases and J lost 9, with 17 bases in between. The CDR3 spans 11 residues. Per the germline V gene, CDR1 is LNHDA and CDR2 is SQIVND (reference sequence). CDR3 amino acids: CAVGRVEAQYV. DNA for the CDR3: TGTGCCGTGGGTCGGGTGGAAGCGCAGTACGTC.

Only one count was recorded for this clone. This chain links TRBV3-1 (or the pseudogene TRBV3-2) with TRBJ1-3; 10 nucleotides agree with TRBD1. Germline V gene sequence: CDR1 LGHDT, CDR2 YNNKEL (reference sequence). CDR3 length equals 13 residues. V lost 4 bases and J lost 7; bases outside the gene matches: 1. This CDR3 is CASSLGQGNTIYF. CDR3 sequence (DNA): TGTGCCAGCAGCCTGGGACAGGGGAACACCATATATTTT.

This clone occurred once. The chain is built from TRBV7-6 and TRBJ2-2; D possibly corresponds to TRBD1 (6 bases). V lost 5 bases, J lost 6 bases, and 13 bases lay in between. The CDR3 is made up of 14 amino acids. CDR1 is SGHVS, CDR2 FNYEAQ, per germline. The CDR3 DNA sequence: TGTGCCAGCAGCAAGGAAGAGGGGGCCGGGGAGCTGTTTTTT. Its translation is CASSKEEGAGELFF.

CDR3 coding DNA: TGTGCCAGCAGTTTACACAGGGCAGATACGCAGTATTTT. Translation: CASSLHRADTQYF. The rearrangement uses TRBV12-3 or TRBV12-4 and TRBJ2-3, with D maybe TRBD1 (6 bases). The CDR3 has 13 residues. The V end was cut by 2 bases, the J end by 4 bases, with 7 bases between.

This chain links TRBV27 with TRBJ1-1, with D possibly matching TRBD1 (5 bases). Trimming took off 4 bases at V and 5 bases at J, with 11 bases between the two ends. Germline CDR1 and CDR2: MNHEY and SMNVEV (reference sequence). There are 13 residues in the CDR3. CDR3 sequence: CASSWGGGTEAFF. Here the CDR3 DNA reads TGTGCCAGCAGTTGGGGCGGAGGGACTGAAGCTTTCTTT.

The gene calls are TRBV14 and TRBJ1-6, with TRBD1 as a possible D gene (5 bases). Germline lookup yields CDR1 SGHDN and CDR2 FVKESK. V lost 0 bases to trimming and J lost 6 bases, with 12 bases between them. The CDR3 spans 16 residues. The CDR3 nucleotides are TGTGCCAGCAGCCAAGATAGGACAAGGGGTAATTCACCCCTCCACTTT. It codes for CASSQDRTRGNSPLHF. The full variable domain, in which reference TRBV14 and TRBJ1-6 provide the parts outside the CDR3, is EAGVTQFPSHSVIEKGQTVTLRCDPISGHDNLYWYRRVMGKEIKFLLHFVKESKQDESGMPNNRFLAERTGGTYSTLKVQPAELEDSGVYFCASSQDRTRGNSPLHFGNGTRLTVT.

This clone has a handful of counts. The CDR3 bases are TGTGCCAGCAACAGAGGACAGGGGGCCTATGGCTACACCTTC. Protein sequence: CASNRGQGAYGYTF. V and J are TRBV11-2 and TRBJ1-2; TRBD1 aligns across 11 bases. Germline-derived CDR1 and CDR2 are SGHAT and FQNNGV. J gave up 4 bases and V 7 bases, and 5 bases lay outside the gene matches. The CDR3 length is 14 residues.

This clone has just a few counts. The V call is TRBV6-5, the J call TRBJ1-3; 10 bases line up with TRBD1. There are 15 residues in the CDR3. The V gene end was trimmed by 6 bases and the J gene end by 4 bases; junction bases not matched to a gene: 6. Germline loops: CDR1 MNHEY, CDR2 SVGAGI. CDR3 DNA sequence: TGTGCCAGCAGGCGACAGGGGGCAGCAGGAAACACCATATATTTT. It codes for CASRRQGAAGNTIYF.

CDR3 in amino acids: CASSFPSFRTGRNSPLHF. As DNA, the CDR3 is TGTGCCAGCAGTTTCCCCTCCTTTAGGACAGGTCGAAATTCACCCCTCCACTTT. The rearrangement uses TRBV28 and TRBJ1-6, with 7 bases that match TRBD1. The CDR3 totals 18 residues. The trim removed 3 bases at V and 7 bases at J, leaving 15 bases unmatched. Germline V lookup: CDR1 MDHEN, CDR2 SYDVKM.

V gene TRBV2 combines with J gene TRBJ2-1; tentatively, D is TRBD1 (8 bases). Between the trimmed V and J ends, which lost 7 bases and 8 bases, there was a span of 27 bases. Per the germline V gene, CDR1 is SNHLY and CDR2 is FYNNEI. The CDR3 is 17 amino acids. The CDR3 DNA reads as TGTGCCAGCACGGGGGGAGGCGGACAGGGAAGTGGGTATGAGCAGTTCTTC. This codes for CASTGGGGQGSGYEQFF.

V is TRBV28 and J is TRBJ1-5; 7 bases match TRBD1. Germline V CDR1 and CDR2: MDHEN, SYDVKM. With V trimmed by 3 bases and J by 0 bases, 11 bases remained unmatched. The CDR3 has 18 amino acids. CDR3 region: CASSFPTGAGYSNQPQHF. Written as DNA, the CDR3 is TGTGCCAGCAGTTTCCCTACAGGGGCGGGGTATAGCAATCAGCCCCAGCATTTT.